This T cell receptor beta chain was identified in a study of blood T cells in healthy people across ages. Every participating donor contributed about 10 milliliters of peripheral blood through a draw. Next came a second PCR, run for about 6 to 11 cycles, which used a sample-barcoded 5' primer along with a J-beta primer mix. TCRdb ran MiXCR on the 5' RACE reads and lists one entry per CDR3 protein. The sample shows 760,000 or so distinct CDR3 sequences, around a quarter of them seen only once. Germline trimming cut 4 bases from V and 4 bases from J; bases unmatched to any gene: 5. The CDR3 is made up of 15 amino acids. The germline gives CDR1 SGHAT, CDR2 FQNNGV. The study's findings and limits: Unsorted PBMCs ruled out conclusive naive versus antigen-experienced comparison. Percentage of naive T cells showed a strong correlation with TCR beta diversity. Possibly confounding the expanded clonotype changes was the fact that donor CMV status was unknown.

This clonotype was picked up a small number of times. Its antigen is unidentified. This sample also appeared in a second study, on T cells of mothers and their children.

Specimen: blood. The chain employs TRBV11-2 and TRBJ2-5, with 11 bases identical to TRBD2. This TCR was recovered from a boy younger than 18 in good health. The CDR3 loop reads CASSSGLAVGETQYF. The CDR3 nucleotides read TGTGCCAGCAGCTCGGGACTAGCGGTGGGAGAGACCCAGTACTTC.